A selection of T cell receptor beta chains follows, all from one sample in a study of shared clonotypes between healthy human individuals. Here immunoSEQ multiplex PCR was the method, and the copy in TCRdb shows in-frame clones only, minus some. The sample records about a million clones, around 80% being singletons. What was sequenced was memory CD4+ T cells sorted from blood. Every receptor here comes from a man between 18 and 35 years old in good health. CDR3s include the opening cysteine and the closing phenylalanine or tryptophan. The D gene is left open where the match is weak. Clone size, where shown, is once, few, many, or a class for clones that have expanded.

DNA: TGTGCCAGCAGCTTAGGATATCGCGGGGAGCTGTTTTTT; CDR3: CASSLGYRGELFF; size: few; V: TRBV11-3; J: TRBJ2-2; D: .
DNA: TGCGCCAGCAGCGGTGGGACAACCACCGGGGAGCTGTTTTTT; CDR3: CASSGGTTTGELFF; size: .; V: TRBV5-1; J: TRBJ2-2; D: .
DNA: TGTGCCAGCAGCCCCTGGGAAGGCGAGCAGTACTTC; CDR3: CASSPWEGEQYF; size: .; V: TRBV7-2; J: TRBJ2-7; D: .
DNA: TGTGCCAGCAGTTTAGGACCAGGACAGGGGGATACTGAAGCTTTCTTT; CDR3: CASSLGPGQGDTEAFF; size: .; V: TRBV28; J: TRBJ1-1; D: TRBD1
DNA: TGTGCCAGCAGTTTGCGGGACAGGGGGCATACTGAAGCTTTCTTT; CDR3: CASSLRDRGHTEAFF; size: .; V: TRBV28; J: TRBJ1-1; D: TRBD1
DNA: TGCGCCAGCAGCCAAGAAGGAGCAGGACCGTACTATGGCTACACCTTC; CDR3: CASSQEGAGPYYGYTF; size: .; V: TRBV4-1; J: TRBJ1-2; D: .
DNA: TGCAGCGCCGTGGCGCAGGAGGGTACTGAAGCTTTCTTT; CDR3: CSAVAQEGTEAFF; size: .; V: TRBV29-1; J: TRBJ1-1; D: .
DNA: TGTGCCAGCAGCTTAGATTCCCCACGGAGTGGGGCCAACGTCCTGACTTTC; CDR3: CASSLDSPRSGANVLTF; size: .; V: TRBV11-2; J: TRBJ2-6; D: .
DNA: TGTGCCAGCAGCGGGGGGATGATAGCCAAAAACATTCAGTACTTC; CDR3: CASSGGMIAKNIQYF; size: .; V: TRBV6-6; J: TRBJ2-4; D: TRBD2
DNA: TGTGCCAGTAGTACCCCCCTGAGAGGGGCTAATGAAAAACTGTTTTTT; CDR3: CASSTPLRGANEKLFF; size: .; V: TRBV19; J: TRBJ1-4; D: .
DNA: TGTGCCAGCTCATCCGAGGGGACAGGGTTTAGAGGCTACACCTTC; CDR3: CASSSEGTGFRGYTF; size: .; V: TRBV18; J: TRBJ1-2; D: TRBD1
DNA: TGTGCCAGCAGCTTACTAGCCTTAGCGGGCACAGGGGGCGCTTCGAGCGAGCAGTACTTC; CDR3: CASSLLALAGTGGASSEQYF; size: .; V: TRBV7-6; J: TRBJ2-7; D: TRBD1
DNA: TGTGCCAGCAGCTTCGGACAGGGTCAGTCCCTTTATGGCTACACCTTC; CDR3: CASSFGQGQSLYGYTF; size: .; V: TRBV5-4; J: TRBJ1-2; D: TRBD1
DNA: TGTGCCAGCAGCTTCGTGATCCTAAGCGAGCAGTACTTC; CDR3: CASSFVILSEQYF; size: .; V: TRBV7-2; J: TRBJ2-7; D: .
DNA: TGTGCCAGCAGCCCCGGACTTGAGAGCAATCAGCCCCAGCATTTT; CDR3: CASSPGLESNQPQHF; size: .; V: TRBV7-2; J: TRBJ1-5; D: .
DNA: TGTGCCAGCAGCCCTGAGGGTGGGTCGGCTTATGGCTACACCTTC; CDR3: CASSPEGGSAYGYTF; size: .; V: TRBV9; J: TRBJ1-2; D: .
DNA: TGTGCCAGCAGTTTCGGACCCCAGGGGACTGAAGCTTTCTTT; CDR3: CASSFGPQGTEAFF; size: .; V: TRBV27; J: TRBJ1-1; D: .
DNA: TGTGCCAGCAGCCACCGGGACAGGGGGCTCGATCAGCCCCAGCATTTT; CDR3: CASSHRDRGLDQPQHF; size: .; V: TRBV9; J: TRBJ1-5; D: TRBD1
DNA: TGTGCCAGCAGCTCCCCAGGCGGAGGGGGCTTTATGACCGGGGAGCTGTTTTTT; CDR3: CASSSPGGGGFMTGELFF; size: .; V: TRBV5-6; J: TRBJ2-2; D: .
DNA: TGTGCCAGCAGCCAAGCGGGGCATAGCACAGATACGCAGTATTTT; CDR3: CASSQAGHSTDTQYF; size: .; V: TRBV7-3; J: TRBJ2-3; D: TRBD2
DNA: TGTGCCAGCAAGCCGGAGAAGAACACTGAAGCTTTCTTT; CDR3: CASKPEKNTEAFF; size: .; V: TRBV21-1; J: TRBJ1-1; D: .
DNA: TGTGCCAGCAGTTCAACAGGGGGACCCTACGAGCAGTACTTC; CDR3: CASSSTGGPYEQYF; size: once; V: TRBV27; J: TRBJ2-7; D: TRBD1
DNA: TGTGCCAGCAGTTTAGTATATCAGCCCCAGCATTTT; CDR3: CASSLVYQPQHF; size: .; V: TRBV28; J: TRBJ1-5; D: .
DNA: TGTGCCAGCACCGTTGCAGCGAACACTGAAGCTTTCTTT; CDR3: CASTVAANTEAFF; size: once; V: TRBV28; J: TRBJ1-1; D: .
DNA: TGTGCCAGCAGCAAACGACAGGGTCCTGAGCAGTTCTTC; CDR3: CASSKRQGPEQFF; size: .; V: TRBV5-6; J: TRBJ2-1; D: TRBD1
DNA: TGTGCCAGCAGCGTAGGGGTAGTGAGAGAGACCCAGTACTTC; CDR3: CASSVGVVRETQYF; size: .; V: TRBV9; J: TRBJ2-5; D: .
DNA: TGTGCCAGCAGCTTAGGACTATATGGTCTGCTCTTC; CDR3: CASSLGLYGLLF; size: .; V: TRBV5-4; J: TRBJ2-1; D: .
DNA: TGCAGCGTGTTATTAAAGACAGGGTATGGCTACACCTTC; CDR3: CSVLLKTGYGYTF; size: .; V: TRBV29-1; J: TRBJ1-2; D: TRBD1
DNA: TGTGCCAGCAGCGTAGAGGCAGGGGAGACCGGGGAGCTGTTTTTT; CDR3: CASSVEAGETGELFF; size: .; V: TRBV9; J: TRBJ2-2; D: .
DNA: TGTGCCAGCAGTATCCACAGGGGGAACACTGAAGCTTTCTTT; CDR3: CASSIHRGNTEAFF; size: few; V: TRBV2; J: TRBJ1-1; D: TRBD1
DNA: TGCGCCAGCAGTCCGGGTCGGGTTCAGCCCCAGCATTTT; CDR3: CASSPGRVQPQHF; size: .; V: TRBV10-2; J: TRBJ1-5; D: .
DNA: TGTGCCAGCTCACCAGGGGCCCCTTCCAGGGAGCTGTTTTTT; CDR3: CASSPGAPSRELFF; size: .; V: TRBV18; J: TRBJ2-2; D: .